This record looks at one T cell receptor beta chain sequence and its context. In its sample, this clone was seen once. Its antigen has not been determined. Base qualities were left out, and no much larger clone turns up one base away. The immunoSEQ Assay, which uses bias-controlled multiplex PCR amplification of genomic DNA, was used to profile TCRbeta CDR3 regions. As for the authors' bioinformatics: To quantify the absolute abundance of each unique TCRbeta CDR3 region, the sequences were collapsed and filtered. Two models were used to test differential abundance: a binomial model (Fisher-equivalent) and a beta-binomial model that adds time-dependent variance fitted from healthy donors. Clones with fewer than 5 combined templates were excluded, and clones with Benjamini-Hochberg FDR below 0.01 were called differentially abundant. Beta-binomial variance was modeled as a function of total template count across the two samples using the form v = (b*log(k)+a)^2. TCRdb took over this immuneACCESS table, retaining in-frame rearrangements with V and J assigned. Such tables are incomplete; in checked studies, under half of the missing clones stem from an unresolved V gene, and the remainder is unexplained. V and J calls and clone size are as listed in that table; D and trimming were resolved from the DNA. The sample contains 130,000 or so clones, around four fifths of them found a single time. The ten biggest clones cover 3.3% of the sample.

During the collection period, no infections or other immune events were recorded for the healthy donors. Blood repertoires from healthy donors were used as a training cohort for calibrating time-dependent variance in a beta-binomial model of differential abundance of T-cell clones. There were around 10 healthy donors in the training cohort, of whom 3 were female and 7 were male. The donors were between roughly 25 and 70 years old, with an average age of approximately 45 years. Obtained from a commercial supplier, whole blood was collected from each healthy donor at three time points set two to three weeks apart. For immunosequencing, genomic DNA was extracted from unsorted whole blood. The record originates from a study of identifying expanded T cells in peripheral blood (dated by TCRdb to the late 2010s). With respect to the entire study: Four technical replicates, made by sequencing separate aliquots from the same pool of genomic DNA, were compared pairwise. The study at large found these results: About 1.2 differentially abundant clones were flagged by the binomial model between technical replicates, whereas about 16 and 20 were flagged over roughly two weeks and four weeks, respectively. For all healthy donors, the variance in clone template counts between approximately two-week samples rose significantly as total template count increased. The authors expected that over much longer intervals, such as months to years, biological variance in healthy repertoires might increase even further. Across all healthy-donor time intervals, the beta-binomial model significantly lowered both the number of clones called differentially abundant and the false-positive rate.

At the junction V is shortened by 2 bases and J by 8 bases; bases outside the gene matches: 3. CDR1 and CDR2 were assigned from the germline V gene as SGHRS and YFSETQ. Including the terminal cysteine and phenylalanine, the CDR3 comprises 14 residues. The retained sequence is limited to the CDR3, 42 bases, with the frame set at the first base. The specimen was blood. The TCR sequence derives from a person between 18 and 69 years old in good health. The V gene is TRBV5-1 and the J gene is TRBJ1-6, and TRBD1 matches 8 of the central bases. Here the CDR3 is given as CASSLQGDDSPLHF. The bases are TGCGCCAGCAGCTTACAGGGGGACGATTCACCCCTCCACTTT.